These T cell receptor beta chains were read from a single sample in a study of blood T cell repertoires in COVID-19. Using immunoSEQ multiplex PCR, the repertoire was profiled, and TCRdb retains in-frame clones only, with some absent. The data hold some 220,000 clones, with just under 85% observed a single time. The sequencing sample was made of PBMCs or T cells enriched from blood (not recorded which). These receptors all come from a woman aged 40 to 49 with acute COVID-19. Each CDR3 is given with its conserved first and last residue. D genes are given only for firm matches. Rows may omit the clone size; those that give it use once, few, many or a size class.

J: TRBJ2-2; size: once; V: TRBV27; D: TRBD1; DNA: TGTGCCAGCCGACAGGGAGCCACCGGGGAGCTGTTTTTT; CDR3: CASRQGATGELFF
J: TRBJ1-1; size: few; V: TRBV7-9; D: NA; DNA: TGTGCCAGCAGCTCGGGCCGGGAGAGCCAAGCTGAAGCTTTCTTT; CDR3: CASSSGRESQAEAFF
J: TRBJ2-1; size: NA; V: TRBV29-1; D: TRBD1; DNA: TGCAGCGTCCCTCCGCGGGGACAGGCCATACGCGGCTCCTACAATGAGCAGTTCTTC; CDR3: CSVPPRGQAIRGSYNEQFF
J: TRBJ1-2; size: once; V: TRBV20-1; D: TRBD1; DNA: TGCAGCGCCAGGGACAGGGATGGCTACACCTTC; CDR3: CSARDRDGYTF
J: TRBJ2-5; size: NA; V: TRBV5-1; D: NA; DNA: TGCGCCAGCAGCCCCCTTTCTCGCCAAGAGACCCAGTACTTC; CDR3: CASSPLSRQETQYF
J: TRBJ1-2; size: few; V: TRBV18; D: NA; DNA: TGTGCCAGCTCACCGGGCCAGGGAACTGGCTACACCTTC; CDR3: CASSPGQGTGYTF
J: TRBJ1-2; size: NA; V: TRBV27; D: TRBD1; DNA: TGTGCCAGCAGTCCCCGGACAGGGGGATATGGCTACACCTTC; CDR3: CASSPRTGGYGYTF
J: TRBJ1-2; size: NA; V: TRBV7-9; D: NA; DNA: TGTGCCAGCAGCTTAGAAGGAGTTGGCTACACCTTC; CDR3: CASSLEGVGYTF
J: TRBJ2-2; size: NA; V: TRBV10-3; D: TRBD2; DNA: TGTGCCATCAGTGTAGGGCTAGCGGGGGGCCGCACCGGGGAGCTGTTTTTT; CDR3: CAISVGLAGGRTGELFF
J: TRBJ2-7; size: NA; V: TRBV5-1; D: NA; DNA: TGCGCCAGCAGCATAAACACCGGGACATCGGGCTACGAGCAGTACTTC; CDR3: CASSINTGTSGYEQYF
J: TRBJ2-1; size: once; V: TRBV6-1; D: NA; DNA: TGTGCCAGCAGTGAACAAGGGGCTGTTGAGAATGAGCAGTTCTTC; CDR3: CASSEQGAVENEQFF
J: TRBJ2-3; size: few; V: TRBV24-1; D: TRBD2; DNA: TGTGCCACCAGTACTGGACTAGTCACAGATACGCAGTATTTT; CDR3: CATSTGLVTDTQYF
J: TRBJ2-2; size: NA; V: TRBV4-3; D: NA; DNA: TGCGCCAGCAGCCAGCCAGGGGAGGGCGGGGAGCTGTTTTTT; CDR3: CASSQPGEGGELFF
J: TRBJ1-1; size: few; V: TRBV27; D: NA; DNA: TGTGCCAGCATGGTAGCGGGCCTCAGGGAGATGGGCACTGAAGCTTTCTTT; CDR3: CASMVAGLREMGTEAFF
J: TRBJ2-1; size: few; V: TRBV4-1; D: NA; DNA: TGCGCCAGCAGCCAAGATATCCTCGGTTCTGAGCAGTTCTTC; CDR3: CASSQDILGSEQFF
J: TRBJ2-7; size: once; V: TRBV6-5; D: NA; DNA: TGTGCCAGCAGCTGGGACATGTACTACGAGCAGTACTTC; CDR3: CASSWDMYYEQYF